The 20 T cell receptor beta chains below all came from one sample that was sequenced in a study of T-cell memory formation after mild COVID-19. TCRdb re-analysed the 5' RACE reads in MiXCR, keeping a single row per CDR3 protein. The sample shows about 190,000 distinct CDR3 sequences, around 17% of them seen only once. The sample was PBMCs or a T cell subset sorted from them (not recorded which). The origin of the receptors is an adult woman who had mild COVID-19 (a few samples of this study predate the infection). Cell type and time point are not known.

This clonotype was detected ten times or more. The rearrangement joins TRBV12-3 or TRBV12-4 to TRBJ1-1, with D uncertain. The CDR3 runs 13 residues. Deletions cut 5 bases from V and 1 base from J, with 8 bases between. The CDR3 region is CASSGGQNTEAFF. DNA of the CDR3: TGTGCCAGCAGTGGTGGGCAGAACACTGAAGCTTTCTTT.

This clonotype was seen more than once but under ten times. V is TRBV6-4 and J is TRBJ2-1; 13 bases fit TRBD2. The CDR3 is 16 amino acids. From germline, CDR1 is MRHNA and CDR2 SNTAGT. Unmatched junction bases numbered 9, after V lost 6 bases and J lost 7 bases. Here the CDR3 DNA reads TGTGCCAGCAGCTGGACTAGCGGGAGTTTTAGGAATGAGCAGTTCTTC. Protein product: CASSWTSGSFRNEQFF.

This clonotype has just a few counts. For the CDR3, the DNA is TGTGCCAGCAGCTTGGGGGGGGCCCGACAGATTCCCAATGAGCAGTTCTTC. Its translation is CASSLGGARQIPNEQFF. The chain has TRBV7-9 and TRBJ2-1; tentatively, D is TRBD2 (7 bases). V gave up 3 bases and J gave up 6 bases, with 21 bases separating them. The length of the CDR3 is 17 residues. The germline CDR1 and CDR2 sequences are SEHNR and FQNEAQ (reference sequence).

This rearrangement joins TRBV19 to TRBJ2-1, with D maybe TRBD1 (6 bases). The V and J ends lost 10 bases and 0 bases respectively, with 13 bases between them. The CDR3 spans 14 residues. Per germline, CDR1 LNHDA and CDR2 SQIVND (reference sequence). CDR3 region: CATRGGLSYNEQFF. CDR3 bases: TGTGCCACCAGGGGCGGTCTCTCCTACAATGAGCAGTTCTTC.

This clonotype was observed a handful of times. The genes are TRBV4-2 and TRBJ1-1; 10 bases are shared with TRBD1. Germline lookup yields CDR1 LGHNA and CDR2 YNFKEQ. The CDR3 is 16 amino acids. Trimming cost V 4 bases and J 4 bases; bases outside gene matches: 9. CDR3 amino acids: CASSPLLDRGVTEAFF. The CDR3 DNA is TGTGCCAGCAGCCCCCTCTTGGACAGGGGGGTCACTGAAGCTTTCTTT.

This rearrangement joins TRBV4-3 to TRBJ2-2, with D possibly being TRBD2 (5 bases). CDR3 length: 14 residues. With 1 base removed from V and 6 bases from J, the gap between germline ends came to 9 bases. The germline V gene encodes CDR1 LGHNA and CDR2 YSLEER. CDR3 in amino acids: CASSQATRAGELFF. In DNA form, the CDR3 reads TGCGCCAGCAGCCAAGCTACTAGAGCCGGGGAGCTGTTTTTT.

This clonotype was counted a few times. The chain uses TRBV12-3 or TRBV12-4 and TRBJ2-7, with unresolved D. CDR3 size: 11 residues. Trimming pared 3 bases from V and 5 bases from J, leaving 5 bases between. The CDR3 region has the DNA TGTGCCAGCAGTTTTGCCGACGAGCAGTACTTC. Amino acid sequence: CASSFADEQYF.

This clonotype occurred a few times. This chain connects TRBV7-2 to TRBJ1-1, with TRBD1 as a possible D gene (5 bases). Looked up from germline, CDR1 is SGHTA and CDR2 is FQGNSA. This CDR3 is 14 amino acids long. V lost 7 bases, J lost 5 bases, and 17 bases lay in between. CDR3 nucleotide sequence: TGTGCCAGCACCCCCCGACGTGGGGGGACTGAAGCTTTCTTT. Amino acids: CASTPRRGGTEAFF.

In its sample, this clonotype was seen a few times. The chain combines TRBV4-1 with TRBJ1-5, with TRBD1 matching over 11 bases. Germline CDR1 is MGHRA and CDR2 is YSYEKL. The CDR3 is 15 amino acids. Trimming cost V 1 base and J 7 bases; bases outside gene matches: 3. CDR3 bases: TGCGCCAGCAGCCAAGGGGGGACAGGGGGACAGCCCCAGCATTTT. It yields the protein CASSQGGTGGQPQHF.

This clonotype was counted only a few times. CDR3 region: CASSPYTSGGDEQFF. The DNA for the CDR3 is TGTGCCAGCAGCCCCTATACTAGCGGGGGGGATGAGCAGTTCTTC. The V and J genes are TRBV4-2 and TRBJ2-1; 13 positions agree with TRBD2. Trimming at V came to 4 bases and at J to 8 bases, leaving 5 bases not matched to a gene. The length of the CDR3 is 15 residues. In germline, CDR1 is LGHNA, CDR2 YNFKEQ.

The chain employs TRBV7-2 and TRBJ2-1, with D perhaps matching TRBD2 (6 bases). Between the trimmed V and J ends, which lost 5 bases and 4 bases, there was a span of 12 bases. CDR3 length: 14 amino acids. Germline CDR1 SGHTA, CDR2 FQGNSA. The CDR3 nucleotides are TGTGCCAGCAGCCCTCTGGGACTTTACAATGAGCAGTTCTTC. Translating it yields CASSPLGLYNEQFF. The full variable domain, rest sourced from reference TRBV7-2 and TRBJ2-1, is GAGVSQSPSNKVTEKGKDVELRCDPISGHTALYWYRQSLGQGLEFLIYFQGNSAPDKSGLPSDRFSAERTGGSVSTLTIQRTQQEDSAVYLCASSPLGLYNEQFFGPGTRLTVL.

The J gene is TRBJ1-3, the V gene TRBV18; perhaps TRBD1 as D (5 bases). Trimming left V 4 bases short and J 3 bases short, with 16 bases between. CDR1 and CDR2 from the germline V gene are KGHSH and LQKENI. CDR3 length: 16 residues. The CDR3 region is CASSQSGPTDGNTIYF. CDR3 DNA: TGTGCCAGCTCACAATCGGGACCCACGGATGGAAACACCATATATTTT.

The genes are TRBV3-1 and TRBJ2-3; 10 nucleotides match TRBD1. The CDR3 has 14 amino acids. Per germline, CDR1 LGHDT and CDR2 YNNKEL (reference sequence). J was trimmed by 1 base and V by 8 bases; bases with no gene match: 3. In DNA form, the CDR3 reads TGTGCCAGCCGGGACAGGGGAGGCACAGATACGCAGTATTTT. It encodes CASRDRGGTDTQYF.

CDR3 nucleotides: TGTGCCAGCAGCCCCCTTAGGCGGGGGGGCCTCGACAATGAGCAGTTCTTC. Translated, it gives CASSPLRRGGLDNEQFF. V gene TRBV4-2 combines with J gene TRBJ2-1; 9 bases align to TRBD2. The germline V gene has CDR1 LGHNA and CDR2 YNFKEQ. Germline trimming cut 4 bases from V and 5 bases from J; bases unmatched to any gene: 12. The CDR3 is made up of 17 amino acids.

In nucleotides, the CDR3 is TGTGCCAGCAGCCCAGGGGGGAGGAGAGGGGCTGAAGCTTTCTTT. This gives the protein CASSPGGRRGAEAFF. The chain couples TRBV7-8 to TRBJ1-1; TRBD1 agrees at 7 bases. This CDR3 spans 15 amino acids. Germline CDR1 SGHVS, CDR2 FQNEAQ. Unmatched junction bases numbered 12, after V lost 5 bases and J lost 6 bases.

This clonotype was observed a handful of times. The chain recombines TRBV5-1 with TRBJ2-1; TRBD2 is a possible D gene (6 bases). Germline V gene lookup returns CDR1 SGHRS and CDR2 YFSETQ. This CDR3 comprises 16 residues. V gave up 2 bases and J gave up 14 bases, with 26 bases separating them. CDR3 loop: CASSFGTPSRAYEKFF. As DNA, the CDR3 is TGCGCCAGCAGCTTCGGGACTCCGAGCCGGGCATATGAAAAGTTCTTC.

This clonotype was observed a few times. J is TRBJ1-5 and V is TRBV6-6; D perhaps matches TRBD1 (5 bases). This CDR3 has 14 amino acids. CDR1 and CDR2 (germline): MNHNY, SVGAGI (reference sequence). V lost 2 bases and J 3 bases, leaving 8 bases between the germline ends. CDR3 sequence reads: CASSYAGLNQPQHF. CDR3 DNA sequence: TGTGCCAGCAGTTACGCGGGGCTCAATCAGCCCCAGCATTTT.

This CDR3 reads CASGMGGSREPQHF. The DNA of the CDR3 is TGTGCCAGCGGCATGGGGGGCTCCAGGGAGCCCCAGCATTTT. This rearrangement joins TRBV12-3 or TRBV12-4 to TRBJ1-5, with D possibly TRBD1 on 6 matching bases. The CDR3 covers 14 residues. Trimming removed 8 bases from V and 8 bases from J, with 19 bases in between.

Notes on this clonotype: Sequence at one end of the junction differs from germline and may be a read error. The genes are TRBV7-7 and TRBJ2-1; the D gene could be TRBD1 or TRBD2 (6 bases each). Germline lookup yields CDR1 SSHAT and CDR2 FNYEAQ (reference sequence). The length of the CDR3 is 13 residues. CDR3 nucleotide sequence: TGTGCTAGCAGCTCCGGGGGCGGCGATGAGCAGTTCTTC. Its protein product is CASSSGGGDEQFF.

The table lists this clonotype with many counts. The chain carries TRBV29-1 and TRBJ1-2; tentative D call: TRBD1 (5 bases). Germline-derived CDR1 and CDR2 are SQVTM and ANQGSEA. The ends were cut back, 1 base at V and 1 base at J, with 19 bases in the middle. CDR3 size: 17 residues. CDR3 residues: CSVEGGDPRTLNYGYTF. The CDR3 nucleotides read TGCAGCGTTGAAGGCGGGGACCCCCGAACTCTTAACTATGGCTACACCTTC.